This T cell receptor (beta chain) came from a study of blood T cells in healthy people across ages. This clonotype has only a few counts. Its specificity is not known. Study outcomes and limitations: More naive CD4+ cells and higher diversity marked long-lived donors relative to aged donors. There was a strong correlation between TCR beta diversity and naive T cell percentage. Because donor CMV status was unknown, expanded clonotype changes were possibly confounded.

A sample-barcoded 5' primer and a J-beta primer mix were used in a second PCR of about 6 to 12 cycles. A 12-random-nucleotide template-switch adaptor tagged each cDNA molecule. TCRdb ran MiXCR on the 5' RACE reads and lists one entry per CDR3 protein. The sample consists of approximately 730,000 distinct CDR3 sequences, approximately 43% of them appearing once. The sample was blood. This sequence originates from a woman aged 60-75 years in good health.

CDR3 sequence reads: CASRIDSYYGYTF. The CDR3 DNA reads TGTGCCAGCAGAATTGACAGCTACTATGGCTACACCTTC. V and J are TRBV6-2 or TRBV6-3 and TRBJ1-2; D perhaps matches TRBD1 (5 bases). Germline V lookup: CDR1 MNHEY, CDR2 SVGEGT. The CDR3 spans 13 residues. The V end was cut by 6 bases, the J end by 3 bases, with 11 bases between.